This TCR beta chain was sequenced in a study of OX40 agonist ivuxolimab in advanced cancers. Profiled with immunoSEQ multiplex PCR; TCRdb holds only in-frame clones, not every one. The top ten clones hold 14% of a sample with approximately 81,000 clones, 85% to 95% of them seen once. V gave up 6 bases and J gave up 0 bases; unmatched junction bases: 17. The CDR3 is made up of 17 amino acids. Germline CDR1 reads SQVTM; CDR2 reads ANQGSEA. The V gene is TRBV29-1, the J gene TRBJ2-7, with 7 bases lining up with TRBD1. The TCR sequence derives from an adult with an advanced solid tumor such as melanoma, head and neck, liver or kidney cancer. Material: CD4+ or CD8+ T cells sorted from blood, obtained in a trial of the OX40 agonist ivuxolimab. The CDR3 loop reads CSVLEGPGQYLSYEQYF. As DNA, the CDR3 is TGCAGCGTCCTAGAGGGTCCGGGACAGTACCTCTCCTACGAGCAGTACTTC.